The 27 T cell receptor beta chains below come from one sample, sequenced in a study of T cell responses to AZD1222 COVID-19 vaccine (dated by TCRdb to about 2021). The library came from the immunoSEQ multiplex PCR assay. The source is immuneACCESS, and TCRdb retained only in-frame sequences with V and J called. Part of the clones is not carried over; for the studies checked, unresolved V genes explain less than half of this, and the remainder is unexplained. This sample lists 100,000 or so clones; 80% to 90% were detected once. The ten largest clones capture 15% to 20% of the sample. The time point label for this specimen denotes: baseline before first vaccination. Sequencing used peripheral blood, obtained on day 0 of AZD1222 vaccination. These receptor sequences come from an adult in good health.

The rearrangement uses TRBV3-1 (or the pseudogene TRBV3-2) and TRBJ1-4, with a possible D match to TRBD1 (6 bases). V was shortened by 3 bases and J by 0 bases, with 11 bases between the two germline ends. The germline V gene encodes CDR1 LGHDT and CDR2 YNNKEL (reference sequence). The CDR3 runs 16 residues. The CDR3 nucleotides read TGTGCCAGCAGCCAGGACTACAGGGCAACTAATGAAAAACTGTTTTTT. Encoded protein: CASSQDYRATNEKLFF.

The chain combines TRBV4-3 with TRBJ2-7; TRBD2 aligns across 11 bases. Germline V gene sequence: CDR1 LGHNA, CDR2 YSLEER. The CDR3 consists of 16 residues. V lost 11 bases to trimming and J lost 3 bases; unmatched junction nucleotides: 15. DNA for the CDR3: TGCGCCCGCCGGCGTATAGCGGGAGGGCCCGTCTACGAGCAGTACTTC. Amino acid sequence: CARRRIAGGPVYEQYF.

This sequence joins TRBV24-1 and TRBJ1-5; 9 bases map to TRBD1. The CDR3 spans 18 residues. The ends lost 7 bases at V and 3 bases at J; junction bases unmatched: 15. Germline V CDR1 and CDR2: KGHDR, SFDVKD. The CDR3, as DNA: TGTGCCACCAGATCAAAATACCGGGACAGGGCTCCCAATCAGCCCCAGCATTTT. Protein product: CATRSKYRDRAPNQPQHF.

This clone has just one count. The V gene is TRBV10-3, the J gene TRBJ2-3, with 7 bases fitting TRBD2. This CDR3 is built from 14 residues. Germline values: CDR1 ENHRY, CDR2 SYGVKD. The V gene end was trimmed by 3 bases and the J gene end by 4 bases; junction bases not matched to a gene: 4. CDR3 protein: CAISDSAGADTQYF. In nucleotides, the CDR3 is TGTGCCATCAGTGACTCTGCGGGAGCAGATACGCAGTATTTT.

The V gene is TRBV5-1, the J gene TRBJ2-5, with D tentatively TRBD2 (5 bases). The CDR3 has 15 amino acids. V was cut by 0 bases and J by 5 bases, with 14 bases left in between. CDR1 SGHRS and CDR2 YFSETQ come from the germline V gene. This CDR3 is CASSLAGNSVETQYF. Written as DNA, the CDR3 is TGCGCCAGCAGCTTGGCCGGGAACTCGGTGGAGACCCAGTACTTC. Together with reference TRBV5-1 and TRBJ2-5, the CDR3 gives the full variable domain: KAGVTQTPRYLIKTRGQQVTLSCSPISGHRSVSWYQQTPGQGLQFLFEYFSETQRNKGNFPGRFSGRQFSNSRSEMNVSTLELGDSALYLCASSLAGNSVETQYFGPGTRLLVL.

This sequence joins TRBV4-1 and TRBJ2-7, with unresolved D. Germline V gene lookup returns CDR1 MGHRA and CDR2 YSYEKL. Trimming took off 1 base at V and 5 bases at J, with 12 bases between the two ends. There are 14 residues in the CDR3. Written as DNA, the CDR3 is TGCGCCAGCAGCCAAGGTGCGACAAGGGACGAGCAGTACTTC. Its protein is CASSQGATRDEQYF.

The genes are TRBV7-3 and TRBJ2-7; D might be TRBD2 (5 bases). The CDR3 spans 15 residues. Germline CDR1 SGHTA, CDR2 FQGTGA. Deletions cut 2 bases from V and 2 bases from J, with 13 bases between. The DNA of the CDR3 is TGTGCCAGCAGCTTATCCGGACTTGGGACCTACGAGCAGTACTTC. It yields the protein CASSLSGLGTYEQYF.

This clone was seen a few times. The J gene is TRBJ1-3, the V gene TRBV5-1; 9 positions match TRBD1. After removal of 3 bases from V and 5 bases from J, the junction contained 9 bases not matched to a gene. This CDR3 has 16 residues. The germline V gene encodes CDR1 SGHRS and CDR2 YFSETQ. The CDR3, as DNA: TGCGCCAGCAGCTGGGGACAGGGAAACCCACGAAACACCATATATTTT. Translating gives CASSWGQGNPRNTIYF.

This chain joins TRBV7-9 and TRBJ1-4; D call uncertain. This CDR3 has 12 residues. V was pared by 1 base and J by 4 bases, with 1 base between. Germline-derived CDR1 and CDR2 are SEHNR and FQNEAQ (reference sequence). CDR3 amino acids: CASSLGNEKLFF. In DNA, the CDR3 is TGTGCCAGCAGCTTAGGTAATGAAAAACTGTTTTTT.

The V and J genes are TRBV5-4 and TRBJ1-1; D remains unclear. Germline CDR1 SGHNT, CDR2 YYREEE (reference sequence). The CDR3 sequence is 15 residues long. V lost 4 bases, J lost 1 base, and 14 bases lay in between. Here the CDR3 DNA reads TGTGCCAGCAGCGAGGGCCCGTATCAGAACACTGAAGCTTTCTTT. Translated: CASSEGPYQNTEAFF.

This clone was picked up one time. The chain has TRBV19 and TRBJ2-7, with D possibly called TRBD1 or TRBD2 (5 bases each). Germline assignment: CDR1 LNHDA and CDR2 SQIVND (reference sequence). This CDR3 region has 14 residues. The V end lost 3 bases, the J end lost 3 bases, and 12 bases lay between the germline ends. CDR3 residues: CASSIGAGFYEQYF. CDR3 nucleotides: TGTGCCAGTAGTATCGGGGCAGGTTTCTACGAGCAGTACTTC.

The chain combines TRBV3-1 (or the pseudogene TRBV3-2) with TRBJ2-2, with TRBD1 identical over 10 bases. The CDR3 runs to 16 residues. The germline V gene has CDR1 LGHDT and CDR2 YNNKEL (reference sequence). V shed 5 bases and J 2 bases; nucleotides not matched to a gene: 5. In DNA form, the CDR3 reads TGTGCCAGCAGCGCAGACAGGGGGCGAAACACCGGGGAGCTGTTTTTT. This encodes CASSADRGRNTGELFF.

CDR3 loop: CASTDGTYNEQFF. The CDR3 nucleotides are TGTGCCAGCACCGACGGGACCTACAATGAGCAGTTCTTC. The gene calls are TRBV5-4 and TRBJ2-1; D may be TRBD2 (5 bases). The CDR3 extends over 13 amino acids. Germline V gene lookup returns CDR1 SGHNT and CDR2 YYREEE (reference sequence). V lost 6 bases, J lost 2 bases, and 9 bases lay in between.

The V and J genes are TRBV7-2 and TRBJ1-5; D not resolved. This CDR3 has 13 residues. V dropped 10 bases and J dropped 6 bases, with 16 bases sitting between them. Looked up from germline, CDR1 is SGHTA and CDR2 is FQGNSA. This CDR3 is CATGLQGRQPQHF. The CDR3, as DNA: TGTGCCACCGGCTTACAAGGGCGTCAGCCCCAGCATTTT.

J is TRBJ1-6 and V is TRBV27; D gene uncertain. The CDR3 is 14 residues long. Germline CDR1 reads MNHEY; CDR2 reads SMNVEV (reference sequence). V was pared by 2 bases and J by 6 bases, with 8 bases between. In DNA, the CDR3 is TGTGCCAGCAGTTTAGCGGCGAGTAATTCACCCCTCCACTTT. Amino acid sequence: CASSLAASNSPLHF.

The chain employs TRBV13 and TRBJ1-6; TRBD1 aligns across 9 bases. The J segment lost 8 bases and the V segment lost 4 bases, leaving 3 bases of the junction unmatched. The CDR3 sequence is 14 residues long. CDR1 is PRHDT and CDR2 is FYEKMQ in the germline V gene (reference sequence). CDR3 bases: TGTGCCAGCAGCTCCCGGGACAGGGATTCACCCCTCCACTTT. The encoded protein is CASSSRDRDSPLHF.

V usage is TRBV9 and J usage is TRBJ1-4; weak D call: TRBD1 (6 bases). Germline V gene sequence: CDR1 SGDLS, CDR2 YYNGEE. The CDR3 is 16 amino acids. Trimming left V 2 bases short and J 4 bases short, with 15 bases between. CDR3 bases: TGTGCCAGCAGCGTTACCCCGACAGGTGATAATGAAAAACTGTTTTTT. It encodes CASSVTPTGDNEKLFF.

This chain's CDR3 is CASSYVGGTGMNTEAFF. In DNA, the CDR3 is TGTGCCAGCAGCTACGTGGGGGGAACAGGAATGAACACTGAAGCTTTCTTT. The chain employs TRBV3-1 (or the pseudogene TRBV3-2) and TRBJ1-1; D is perhaps TRBD1 (5 bases). CDR1 LGHDT and CDR2 YNNKEL come from the germline V gene (reference sequence). V lost 5 bases, J lost 0 bases, and 19 bases lay in between. This CDR3 spans 17 amino acids.

This rearrangement joins TRBV18 to TRBJ2-5, with D unclear. Between the trimmed V and J ends, which lost 4 bases and 2 bases, there was a span of 11 bases. CDR1 and CDR2 (germline): KGHSH, LQKENI. The CDR3 covers 14 residues. CDR3 DNA sequence: TGTGCCAGCTCACACACGATGGGACAAGAGACCCAGTACTTC. This encodes CASSHTMGQETQYF. Full variable domain (missing parts from reference TRBV18 and TRBJ2-5): NAGVMQNPRHLVRRRGQEARLRCSPMKGHSHVYWYRQLPEEGLKFMVYLQKENIIDESGMPKERFSAEFPKEGPSILRIQQVVRGDSAAYFCASSHTMGQETQYFGPGTRLLVL.

The V and J genes are TRBV2 and TRBJ2-2; 10 bases line up with TRBD2. Trimming cost V 8 bases and J 2 bases; bases outside gene matches: 17. Germline V gives CDR1 SNHLY, CDR2 FYNNEI. This CDR3 is built from 19 residues. CDR3: CASRGLLELAGINTGELFF. The CDR3 DNA reads as TGTGCCAGCCGCGGCCTTCTCGAACTAGCGGGGATTAACACCGGGGAGCTGTTTTTT.

This rearrangement joins TRBV2 to TRBJ2-2; D is uncertain. CDR3 length: 13 residues. V dropped 6 bases and J dropped 1 base, with 6 bases sitting between them. Germline CDR1 and CDR2: SNHLY and FYNNEI. The CDR3, as DNA: TGTGCCAGCAGGTGGGAGAACACCGGGGAGCTGTTTTTT. Translating gives CASRWENTGELFF.

This clone was counted a few times. V usage is TRBV5-6 and J usage is TRBJ1-1; D possibly corresponds to TRBD1 (5 bases). The CDR3 loop spans 15 amino acids. Germline V gene lookup returns CDR1 SGHDT and CDR2 YYEEEE. V shed 1 base and J shed 6 bases, with 16 bases lying between them. The CDR3 sequence: CASSLPVQGTAEAFF. CDR3 sequence (DNA): TGTGCCAGCAGCTTGCCCGTTCAGGGTACCGCTGAAGCTTTCTTT.

This clone was recorded once. This chain joins TRBV9 and TRBJ1-2; weak D call: TRBD1 (5 bases). Trimming took 3 bases from V and 2 from J, leaving 11 bases between them. The CDR3 has 14 residues. Germline CDR1 SGDLS, CDR2 YYNGEE. The CDR3 is CASSASDRNYGYTF. CDR3 DNA sequence: TGTGCCAGCAGCGCCTCAGACAGAAACTATGGCTACACCTTC.

The chain employs TRBV11-3 and TRBJ1-1; 7 bases fit TRBD1. This CDR3 contains 15 residues. Germline-derived CDR1 and CDR2 are SGHNT and YENEEA. V shed 3 bases, J shed 1 base, and the junction held 5 bases outside the gene matches. CDR3 in DNA: TGTGCCAGCAGCTTGTGGGACAGCCCGAACACTGAAGCTTTCTTT. This encodes CASSLWDSPNTEAFF.

The rearrangement links TRBV2 to TRBJ2-1; D gene ambiguous. This CDR3 is built from 12 residues. The germline V and J ends were trimmed by 4 bases and 6 bases, with 7 bases remaining between them. Germline loops: CDR1 SNHLY, CDR2 FYNNEI. In DNA, the CDR3 is TGTGCCAGCAGTGTTTTAGCCAATGAGCAGTTCTTC. Residues: CASSVLANEQFF.

In this sample, this clone turned up once. This chain's CDR3 is CASSLTGEGNQPQHF. CDR3 DNA sequence: TGTGCCAGCAGCCTAACAGGGGAAGGCAATCAGCCCCAGCATTTT. The gene calls are TRBV3-1 (or the pseudogene TRBV3-2) and TRBJ1-5; 7 bases line up with TRBD1. The CDR3 length is 15 residues. V gave up 4 bases and J gave up 2 bases; unmatched junction bases: 5. From germline, CDR1 is LGHDT and CDR2 YNNKEL (reference sequence).

The count of this clone is one. The chain has TRBV19 and TRBJ1-5; no reliable D call. V lost 0 bases and J 6 bases, leaving 18 bases between the germline ends. This CDR3 region has 17 residues. Germline CDR1 LNHDA, CDR2 SQIVND (reference sequence). This CDR3 is CASSIEGMRSRVQPQHF. CDR3 coding DNA: TGTGCCAGTAGTATAGAGGGGATGAGAAGCCGGGTTCAGCCCCAGCATTTT.